This T cell receptor beta chain was sequenced for a study of blood T cells in healthy people across ages (dated by TCRdb to 2013 to 2016). Regarding the research as a whole: In model experiments, template switching captured roughly one uniquely barcoded TCR beta cDNA molecule for every two T cells. Age-related changes in TCR beta repertoire diversity were measured in the study by deep sequencing normalized with unique cDNA molecular identifiers. The donors were divided into four age groups: young (average 16 years), middle-aged (about 41), aged (approximately 62) and long-lived (around 80). To avoid experimental bias, donors of different ages were randomly spread across the sequencing lanes. For two donors (one aged 18 to 30 and one aged 80 or older), the study analyzed two additional independent replicas of 1 million unique cDNA reads from the same blood draw. The research as a whole found: Estimates of total diversity from one million sequenced T cells were regarded as lower bounds and underestimates. Donor CMV infection status was unknown, potentially confounding age-related changes in expanded clonotypes. The percentage of naive T cells measured by flow cytometry correlated strongly with observed TCR beta diversity. The long-lived group showed more naive CD4+ T cells, fewer expanded clones and increased TCR diversity than the aged group, suggesting age selection. Because profiling used bulk unsorted PBMCs, naive and antigen-experienced compartments could not be compared conclusively. Observed TCR beta diversity per million T cells fell roughly linearly with age, and a significant reduction was already apparent by age about 36.

The protocol used for the library was 5' RACE. The run used an Illumina HiSeq 2500. The second PCR ran for roughly 7 to 11 cycles and used a J-beta primer mix along with a sample-barcoded 5' primer. Each TCR beta cDNA molecule received a unique molecular identifier from a template-switch 5' adaptor carrying 12 random nucleotides. Each sample yielded at least 2.5 million CDR3-containing paired-end reads. All of the RNA was converted into first-strand cDNA using the Mint cDNA synthesis kit, with a TRBC-specific oligonucleotide serving as the primer. After uracil-DNA glycosylase treatment, a first 18-cycle PCR used universal primers M1SS and BC2_uni_R on all cDNA. In the authors' own workflow: For normalization, 1 million high-quality reads, each with a distinct molecular identifier, were randomly selected from each sample. Instead of being binned into consensus sequences, reads that shared molecular identifiers were thrown out. MiTCR, set to a Q25 quality threshold and the strictest error-elimination algorithm, was used for CDR3 identification, clonotype clustering and error correction. A nonparametric unseen species model with Euler transformation was used to estimate a lower bound on total TCR beta diversity. TCRdb reworked the public reads: Q25 trimming with fastp, MiXCR clone assembly, productive beta chains retained. A single entry per CDR3 protein holds the most common genes and DNA from its merged rows. The V and J calls and clone size come from TCRdb's table, not from the authors' own analysis. The table for this sample lists about 730,000 distinct CDR3 sequences; roughly 45% of them were counted only once. Of the sample, around a fifth falls within the top ten clones.

In its sample, this clonotype was seen many times. Its antigen target is currently unknown. Base qualities were left out, and no much larger clone turns up one base away. Donors were 35 to 40 systemically healthy Caucasian individuals from Russia aged 6 to 90 years. Around 9.9 milliliters of peripheral blood were collected from each donor into EDTA-treated Vacutainer tubes. Ficoll-Paque density-gradient centrifugation was used to isolate PBMCs, with at least 6 million per sample. Trizol reagent was used to extract total RNA from the PBMCs, yielding at least 6 micrograms per sample. For every donor, an aliquot of PBMCs went through flow cytometry to measure the percentages of naive CD45RAhigh/CD27high T cells. V is shortened by 1 base, J by 3 bases, and the region joining them spans 10 bases. The germline V gene provides CDR1 SGHVS and CDR2 FNYEAQ. From the cysteine up to the phenylalanine, the CDR3 has a length of 14 residues. The read is trimmed to its CDR3 DNA, 42 bases read in frame from base 1.

Sequencing was carried out using blood. The V gene is TRBV7-6 and the J gene is TRBJ2-7, with the D gene too uncertain to name. The clonotype originates from an older woman in good health. The CDR3 sequence is CASSLEVRGYEQYF. The DNA is as follows: TGTGCCAGCAGCTTAGAGGTCCGAGGCTACGAGCAGTACTTC. The CDR3, completed at both ends by the reference TRBV7-6 and TRBJ2-7 genes, gives the full variable domain GAGVSQSPRYKVTKRGQDVALRCDPISGHVSLYWYRQALGQGPEFLTYFNYEAQQDKSGLPNDRFSAERPEGSISTLTIQRTEQRDSAMYRCASSLEVRGYEQYFGPGTRLTVT.